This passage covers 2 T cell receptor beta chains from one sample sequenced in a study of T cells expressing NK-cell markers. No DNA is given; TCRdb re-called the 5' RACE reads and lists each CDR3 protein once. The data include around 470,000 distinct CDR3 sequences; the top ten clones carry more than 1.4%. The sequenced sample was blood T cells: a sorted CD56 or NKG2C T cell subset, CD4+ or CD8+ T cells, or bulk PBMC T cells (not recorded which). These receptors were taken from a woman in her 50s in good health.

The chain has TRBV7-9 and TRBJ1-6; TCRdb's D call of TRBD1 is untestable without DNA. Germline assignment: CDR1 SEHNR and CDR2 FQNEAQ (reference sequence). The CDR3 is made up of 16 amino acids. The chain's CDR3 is CASSWGLGHFNSPLHF.

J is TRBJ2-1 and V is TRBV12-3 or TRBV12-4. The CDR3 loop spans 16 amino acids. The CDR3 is CASSLIRSRSYNEQFF.